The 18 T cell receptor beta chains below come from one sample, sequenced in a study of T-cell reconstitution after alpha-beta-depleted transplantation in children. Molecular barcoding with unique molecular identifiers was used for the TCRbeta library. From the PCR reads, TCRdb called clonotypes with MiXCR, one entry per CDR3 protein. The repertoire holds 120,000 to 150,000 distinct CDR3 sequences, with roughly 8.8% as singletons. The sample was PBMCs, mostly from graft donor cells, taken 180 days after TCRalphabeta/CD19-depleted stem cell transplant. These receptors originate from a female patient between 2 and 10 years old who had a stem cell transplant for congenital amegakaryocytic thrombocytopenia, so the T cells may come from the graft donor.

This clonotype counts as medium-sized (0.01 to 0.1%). Written as DNA, the CDR3 is TGTGCCACCAGCAGAGTAGGAGGGACAGATACGCAGTATTTT. This gives the protein CATSRVGGTDTQYF. The chain has TRBV15 and TRBJ2-3; TRBD2 might be the D (6 bases). Trimming shortened V by 1 base and J by 3 bases, and 8 bases separated the two germline ends. The length of the CDR3 is 14 residues. Germline V CDR1 and CDR2: LNHNV, YYDKDF (reference sequence). The variable domain in full, completed from reference TRBV15 and TRBJ2-3, reads DAMVIQNPRYQVTQFGKPVTLSCSQTLNHNVMYWYQQKSSQAPKLLFHYYDKDFNNEADTPDNFQSRRPNTSFCFLDIRSPGLGDTAMYLCATSRVGGTDTQYFGPGTRLTVL.

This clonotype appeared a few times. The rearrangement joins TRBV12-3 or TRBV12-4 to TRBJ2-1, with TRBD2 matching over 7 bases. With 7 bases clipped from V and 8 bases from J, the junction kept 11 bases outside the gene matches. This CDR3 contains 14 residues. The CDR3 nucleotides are TGTGCCAGCACCCGGGACTACCGATGGGATGAGCAGTTCTTC. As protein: CASTRDYRWDEQFF.

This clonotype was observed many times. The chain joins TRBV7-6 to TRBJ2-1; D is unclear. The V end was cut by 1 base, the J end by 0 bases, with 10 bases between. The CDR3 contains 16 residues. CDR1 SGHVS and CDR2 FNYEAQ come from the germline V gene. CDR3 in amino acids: CASSLVFRSSYNEQFF. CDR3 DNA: TGTGCCAGCAGCTTAGTGTTTAGGAGCTCCTACAATGAGCAGTTCTTC.

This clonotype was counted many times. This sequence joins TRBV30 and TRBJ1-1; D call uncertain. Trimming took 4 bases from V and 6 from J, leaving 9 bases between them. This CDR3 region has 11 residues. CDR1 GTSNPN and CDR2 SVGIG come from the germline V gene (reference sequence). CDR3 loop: CAWMVTAEAFF. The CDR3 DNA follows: TGTGCCTGGATGGTTACGGCTGAAGCTTTCTTT.

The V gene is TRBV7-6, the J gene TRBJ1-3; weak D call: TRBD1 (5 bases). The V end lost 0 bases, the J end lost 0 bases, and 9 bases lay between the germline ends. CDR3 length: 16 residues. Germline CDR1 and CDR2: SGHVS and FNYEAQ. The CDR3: CASSLAQAVSGNTIYF. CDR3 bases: TGTGCCAGCAGCTTAGCACAGGCCGTCTCTGGAAACACCATATATTTT.

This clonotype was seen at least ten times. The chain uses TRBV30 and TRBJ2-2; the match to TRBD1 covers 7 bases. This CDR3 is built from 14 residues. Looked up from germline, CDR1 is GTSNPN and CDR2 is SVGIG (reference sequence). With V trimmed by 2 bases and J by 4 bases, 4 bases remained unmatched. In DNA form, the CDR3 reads TGTGCCTGGAGTTTCTACAGGGGCACCGGGGAGCTGTTTTTT. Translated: CAWSFYRGTGELFF.

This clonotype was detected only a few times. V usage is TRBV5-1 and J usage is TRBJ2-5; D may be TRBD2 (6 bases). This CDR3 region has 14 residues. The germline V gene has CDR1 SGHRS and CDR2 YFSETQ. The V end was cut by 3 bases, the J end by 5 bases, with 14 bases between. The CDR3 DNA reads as TGCGCCAGCAGCTCCGGGACTGTACGGGAGACCCAGTACTTC. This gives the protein CASSSGTVRETQYF.

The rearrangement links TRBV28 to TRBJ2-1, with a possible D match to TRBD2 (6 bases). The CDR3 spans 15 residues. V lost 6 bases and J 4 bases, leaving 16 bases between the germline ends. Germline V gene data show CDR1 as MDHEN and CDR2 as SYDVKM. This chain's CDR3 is CASRDAGRNYNEQFF. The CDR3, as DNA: TGTGCCAGCAGAGACGCGGGACGGAATTACAATGAGCAGTTCTTC.

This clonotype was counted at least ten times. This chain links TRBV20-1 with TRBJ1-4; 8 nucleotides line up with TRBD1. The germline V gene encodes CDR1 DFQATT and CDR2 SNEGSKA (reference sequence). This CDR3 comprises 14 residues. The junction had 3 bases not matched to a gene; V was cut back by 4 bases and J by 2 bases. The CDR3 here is CSATRGRTNEKLFF. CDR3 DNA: TGCAGTGCTACCAGGGGGCGTACTAATGAAAAACTGTTTTTT.

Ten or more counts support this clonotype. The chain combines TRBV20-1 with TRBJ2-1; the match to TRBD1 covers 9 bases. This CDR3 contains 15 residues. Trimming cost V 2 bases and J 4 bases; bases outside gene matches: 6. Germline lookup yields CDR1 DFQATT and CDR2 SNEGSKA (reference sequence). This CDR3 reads CSARQRQGGYNEQFF. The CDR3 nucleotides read TGCAGTGCTAGACAACGACAGGGGGGTTACAATGAGCAGTTCTTC.

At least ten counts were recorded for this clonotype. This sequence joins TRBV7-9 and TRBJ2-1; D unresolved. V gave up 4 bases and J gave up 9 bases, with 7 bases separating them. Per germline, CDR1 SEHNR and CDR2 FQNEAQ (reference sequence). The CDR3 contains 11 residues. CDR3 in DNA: TGTGCCAGCAGCTCTTCGTCTGAGCAGTTCTTC. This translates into CASSSSSEQFF.

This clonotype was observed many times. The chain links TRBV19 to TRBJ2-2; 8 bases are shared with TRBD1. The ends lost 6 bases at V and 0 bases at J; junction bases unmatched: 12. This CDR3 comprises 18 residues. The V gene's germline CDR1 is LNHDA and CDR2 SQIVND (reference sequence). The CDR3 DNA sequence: TGTGCCAGTAGCTCGGGACAGGCCTATTTTTCGAACACCGGGGAGCTGTTTTTT. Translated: CASSSGQAYFSNTGELFF. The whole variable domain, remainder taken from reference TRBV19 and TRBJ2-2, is DGGITQSPKYLFRKEGQNVTLSCEQNLNHDAMYWYRQDPGQGLRLIYYSQIVNDFQKGDIAEGYSVSREKKESFPLTVTSAQKNPTAFYLCASSSGQAYFSNTGELFFGEGSRLTVL.

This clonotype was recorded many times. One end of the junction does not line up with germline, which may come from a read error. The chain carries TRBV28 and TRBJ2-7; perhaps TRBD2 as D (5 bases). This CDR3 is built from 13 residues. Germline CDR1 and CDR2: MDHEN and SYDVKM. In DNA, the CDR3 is TGCGCCAGCAGCTTGACGGGATCCTACGAGCAGTACTTC. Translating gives CASSLTGSYEQYF.

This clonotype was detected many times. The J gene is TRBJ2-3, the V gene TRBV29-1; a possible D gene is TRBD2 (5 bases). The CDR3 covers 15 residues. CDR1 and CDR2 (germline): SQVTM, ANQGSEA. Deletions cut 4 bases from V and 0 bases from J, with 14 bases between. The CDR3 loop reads CSVVVPGRSTDTQYF. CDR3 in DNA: TGCAGCGTTGTAGTTCCGGGGAGAAGCACAGATACGCAGTATTTT.

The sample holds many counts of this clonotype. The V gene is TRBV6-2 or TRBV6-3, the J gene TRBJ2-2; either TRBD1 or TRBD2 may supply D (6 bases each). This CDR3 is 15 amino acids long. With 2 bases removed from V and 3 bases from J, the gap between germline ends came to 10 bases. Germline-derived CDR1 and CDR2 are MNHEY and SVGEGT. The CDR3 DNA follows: TGTGCCAGCAGTTACCCGAGGGGGGACACCGGGGAGCTGTTTTTT. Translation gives CASSYPRGDTGELFF.

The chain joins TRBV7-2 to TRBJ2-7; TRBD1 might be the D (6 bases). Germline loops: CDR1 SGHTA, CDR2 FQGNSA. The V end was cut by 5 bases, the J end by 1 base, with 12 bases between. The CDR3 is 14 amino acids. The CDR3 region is CASSRHRVSYEQYF. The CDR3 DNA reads TGTGCCAGCAGCCGCCACAGGGTTTCCTACGAGCAGTACTTC.

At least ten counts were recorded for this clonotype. In DNA, the CDR3 is TGCGCCAGCAGCCAGATTAGCGGGAGTTCCTTCACAGATACGCAGTATTTT. It codes for CASSQISGSSFTDTQYF. V is TRBV4-1 and J is TRBJ2-3; TRBD2 matches at 9 bases. Germline lookup yields CDR1 MGHRA and CDR2 YSYEKL. V shed 3 bases and J 2 bases; nucleotides not matched to a gene: 9. The CDR3 runs 17 residues.

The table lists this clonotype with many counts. The CDR3 DNA is TGTGCCAGCAGGCGCGCTGGGGGAATGACCTACGAGCAGTACTTC. It encodes CASRRAGGMTYEQYF. The J gene is TRBJ2-7, the V gene TRBV12-3 or TRBV12-4; possibly TRBD1 or TRBD2 for D (5 bases each). This CDR3 region has 15 residues. V was shortened by 6 bases and J by 2 bases, with 17 bases between the two germline ends.